A single T cell receptor beta chain is shown here with its context. These data belong to a study of human versus mouse CDR3 diversity and MHC coevolution. Study as a whole: The immunoSEQ assay reportedly detects one in 200,000 T cells.

The protocol was immunoSEQ multiplex PCR, while the TCRdb copy is restricted to in-frame clones and leaves out a portion. The table lists tens of thousands of clones, around 90% of them singletons. In germline, CDR1 is SEHNR, CDR2 FQNEAQ (reference sequence). CDR3 length: 18 residues. V shed 2 bases and J 1 base; nucleotides not matched to a gene: 10. Sequenced material: naive CD4+ T cells from blood. Subset noted: CD45RO-negative CD62L-positive naive CD4 T cells. V usage is TRBV7-9 and J usage is TRBJ2-3; 9 bases are shared with TRBD2. The clonotype comes from a person aged 30 to 69 in good health. The DNA of the CDR3 is TGTGCCAGCAGCTTAACTCGCGGGAGGGCCGGGGGCACAGATACGCAGTATTTT. Translation gives CASSLTRGRAGGTDTQYF.